The 18 T cell receptor beta chains below come from one sample, sequenced in a study of blood T cell repertoires in COVID-19. TCRdb's copy holds only in-frame clones and misses some; the assay was immunoSEQ multiplex PCR. The sample lists approximately 300,000 clones; about 85% were seen once. Sequenced input: PBMCs or T cells enriched from blood (not recorded which). These receptors all stem from a woman between 25 and 40 years old who had been exposed to COVID-19.

This sequence joins TRBV6-5 and TRBJ2-7; TRBD2 might be the D (6 bases). V was trimmed by 10 bases and J by 3 bases, leaving 16 bases between them. The CDR3 runs 13 residues. CDR1 is MNHEY and CDR2 is SVGAGI in the germline V gene. The CDR3 DNA is TGTGCCACCGAGGACCGGGGGATCTACGAGCAGTACTTC. Translating gives CATEDRGIYEQYF.

This clone was detected only a few times. In nucleotides, the CDR3 is TGTGCCTGGAGTGTGGGCAGGGGGCATGGAAAACTGTTTTTT. It translates to CAWSVGRGHGKLFF. The V and J genes are TRBV30 and TRBJ1-4; TRBD1 aligns across 8 bases. V lost 0 bases to trimming and J lost 10 bases; unmatched junction nucleotides: 7. Germline CDR1 reads GTSNPN; CDR2 reads SVGIG (reference sequence). The CDR3 consists of 14 residues.

The rearrangement links TRBV9 to TRBJ1-1; D might be TRBD1 (6 bases). The length of the CDR3 is 15 residues. Trimming pared 0 bases from V and 11 bases from J, leaving 20 bases between. Germline values: CDR1 SGDLS, CDR2 YYNGEE. The CDR3: CASSVARGGDMRAFF. The CDR3 nucleotides read TGTGCCAGCAGCGTAGCCAGGGGAGGGGATATGCGGGCTTTCTTT.

In its sample, this clone was seen once. The chain links TRBV19 to TRBJ1-1; the match to TRBD1 covers 7 bases. The CDR3 spans 13 residues. Germline V gene lookup returns CDR1 LNHDA and CDR2 SQIVND (reference sequence). V lost 3 bases and J lost 7; bases outside the gene matches: 5. CDR3 nucleotide sequence: TGTGCCAGTAGTATGGGACAGAACTTTGAAGCTTTCTTT. Its protein product is CASSMGQNFEAFF.

This clone came up once. This chain connects TRBV5-1 to TRBJ2-3; 7 bases are a match to TRBD2. The V gene's germline CDR1 is SGHRS and CDR2 YFSETQ. The V and J ends lost 1 base and 0 bases, in that order; junction bases with no gene match: 2. The CDR3 spans 15 residues. Here the CDR3 reads CASSLSGASTDTQYF. The CDR3 nucleotides read TGCGCCAGCAGCTTGAGCGGGGCTAGCACAGATACGCAGTATTTT.

The chain joins TRBV10-3 to TRBJ2-3, with D perhaps matching TRBD2 (6 bases). Between the trimmed V and J ends, which lost 0 bases and 3 bases, there was a span of 13 bases. Germline CDR1 ENHRY, CDR2 SYGVKD. CDR3 size: 16 residues. CDR3 protein: CAISESRRGGTDTQYF. DNA of the CDR3: TGTGCCATCAGTGAGTCGAGGAGGGGTGGGACAGATACGCAGTATTTT.

J is TRBJ1-1 and V is TRBV5-1; D uncertain. V was pared by 0 bases and J by 1 base, with 13 bases between. The CDR3 is 16 amino acids. Germline lookup yields CDR1 SGHRS and CDR2 YFSETQ. The CDR3 DNA follows: TGCGCCAGCAGCTTGGCCTATACAGATCAGAACACTGAAGCTTTCTTT. Translating gives CASSLAYTDQNTEAFF.

J is TRBJ2-3 and V is TRBV9, with 10 bases fitting TRBD2. The CDR3 totals 20 residues. From germline, CDR1 is SGDLS and CDR2 YYNGEE. After removal of 3 bases from V and 2 bases from J, the junction contained 18 bases not matched to a gene. CDR3 sequence reads: CASSAPSVASGGAFTDTQYF. For the CDR3, the DNA is TGTGCCAGCAGCGCCCCATCGGTCGCTAGCGGGGGCGCTTTCACAGATACGCAGTATTTT.

This clone was seen a single time. The genes are TRBV7-2 and TRBJ1-1; TRBD1 matches at 7 bases. This CDR3 has 15 amino acids. In germline, CDR1 is SGHTA, CDR2 FQGNSA. The ends lost 4 bases at V and 0 bases at J; junction bases unmatched: 5. The CDR3 region has the DNA TGTGCCAGCAGCTCGGGACAGACCATGAACACTGAAGCTTTCTTT. It translates to CASSSGQTMNTEAFF.

The CDR3 spells CASSFGTGGVRPQHF. CDR3 nucleotide sequence: TGTGCCAGCAGTTTTGGGACAGGGGGAGTGCGGCCCCAGCATTTT. The chain has TRBV28 and TRBJ1-5, with TRBD1 identical over 11 bases. The V and J ends lost 3 bases and 9 bases, in that order; junction bases with no gene match: 7. The CDR3 is 15 amino acids. Germline V gene sequence: CDR1 MDHEN, CDR2 SYDVKM.

The chain links TRBV6-1 to TRBJ1-3, with D perhaps matching TRBD1 (6 bases). The length of the CDR3 is 15 residues. V was pared by 3 bases and J by 4 bases, with 13 bases between. The germline V gene encodes CDR1 MNHNS and CDR2 SASEGT. CDR3 loop: CASSEGGARGNTIYF. The CDR3 nucleotides are TGTGCCAGCAGTGAGGGGGGGGCCAGAGGAAACACCATATATTTT.

The rearrangement links TRBV7-9 to TRBJ1-1; tentatively, D is TRBD1 (6 bases). V lost 2 bases and J lost 1, with 14 bases in between. This CDR3 spans 16 amino acids. Germline V gives CDR1 SEHNR, CDR2 FQNEAQ (reference sequence). In nucleotides, the CDR3 is TGTGCCAGCAGCTTATTAACCGGGACACCGAACACTGAAGCTTTCTTT. It translates to CASSLLTGTPNTEAFF. Complete variable domain (other parts from reference TRBV7-9 and TRBJ1-1): DTGVSQNPRHKITKRGQNVTFRCDPISEHNRLYWYRQTLGQGPEFLTYFQNEAQLEKSRLLSDRFSAERPKGSFSTLEIQRTEQGDSAMYLCASSLLTGTPNTEAFFGQGTRLTVV.

This clone occurred a few times. The chain is built from TRBV9 and TRBJ1-2; the match to TRBD1 covers 9 bases. V dropped 0 bases and J dropped 8; count of bases not matched to a gene: 8. The CDR3 contains 15 residues. Germline V lookup: CDR1 SGDLS, CDR2 YYNGEE. The CDR3 region is CASSVEPTGTGGYTF. In DNA, the CDR3 is TGTGCCAGCAGCGTAGAACCGACCGGGACAGGGGGCTACACCTTC.

The chain is built from TRBV4-3 and TRBJ1-2; maybe TRBD1 (5 bases). V was clipped by 1 base and J by 7 bases, with 13 bases between them. The CDR3 loop spans 14 amino acids. Germline V gives CDR1 LGHNA, CDR2 YSLEER. The CDR3 nucleotides read TGCGCCAGCAGCCAAGGGACTGGGGGGAGTGGCTACACCTTC. Translation gives CASSQGTGGSGYTF.

This clone was detected once. The gene calls are TRBV30 and TRBJ1-4; 12 nucleotides align to TRBD1. CDR1 is GTSNPN and CDR2 is SVGIG in the germline V gene (reference sequence). Trimming cost V 0 bases and J 4 bases; bases outside gene matches: 6. This CDR3 region has 17 residues. The CDR3 sequence is CAWSVGTGGRSNEKLFF. The CDR3 nucleotides are TGTGCCTGGAGTGTAGGGACAGGGGGCCGGAGTAATGAAAAACTGTTTTTT.

V usage is TRBV5-1 and J usage is TRBJ2-3; TRBD1 aligns across 10 bases. CDR3 length equals 15 residues. Looked up from germline, CDR1 is SGHRS and CDR2 is YFSETQ. V lost 0 bases to trimming and J lost 4 bases; unmatched junction nucleotides: 2. CDR3 in DNA: TGCGCCAGCAGCTTGGAGACAGGGGGCCCAGATACGCAGTATTTT. As protein: CASSLETGGPDTQYF. Together with reference TRBV5-1 and TRBJ2-3, the CDR3 gives the full variable domain: KAGVTQTPRYLIKTRGQQVTLSCSPISGHRSVSWYQQTPGQGLQFLFEYFSETQRNKGNFPGRFSGRQFSNSRSEMNVSTLELGDSALYLCASSLETGGPDTQYFGPGTRLTVL.

The gene calls are TRBV4-3 and TRBJ2-1; D not resolved. V was shortened by 1 base and J by 0 bases, with 10 bases between the two germline ends. Looked up from germline, CDR1 is LGHNA and CDR2 is YSLEER. CDR3 length: 16 amino acids. This CDR3 reads CASSQALLSSYNEQFF. The DNA for the CDR3 is TGCGCCAGCAGCCAAGCTCTGTTGAGCTCCTACAATGAGCAGTTCTTC.

This clone was found a few times. The chain combines TRBV28 with TRBJ2-7, with no clear D. Between the trimmed V and J ends, which lost 6 bases and 2 bases, there was a span of 14 bases. This CDR3 region has 14 residues. Germline lookup yields CDR1 MDHEN and CDR2 SYDVKM. The chain's CDR3 is CASRNPPVTYEQYF. CDR3 DNA sequence: TGTGCCAGCAGAAATCCCCCGGTTACCTACGAGCAGTACTTC. The variable domain in full, completed from reference TRBV28 and TRBJ2-7, reads DVKVTQSSRYLVKRTGEKVFLECVQDMDHENMFWYRQDPGLGLRLIYFSYDVKMKEKGDIPEGYSVSREKKERFSLILESASTNQTSMYLCASRNPPVTYEQYFGPGTRLTVT.